A selection of T cell receptor beta chains follows, all from one sample in a study of blood T cell repertoires in COVID-19. Libraries were prepared by immunoSEQ multiplex PCR; TCRdb keeps only in-frame clonotypes and omits some of them. Here the sample spans roughly 270,000 clones, roughly 87% being singletons. The source material was peripheral blood. These receptors all come from a man younger than 35 with active or convalescent COVID-19. CDR3s include the opening cysteine and the closing phenylalanine or tryptophan. The D gene is left open where the match is weak. Clone sizes are given selectively: once, few, many, or a class where the clone is expanded.

>TRBJ1-2|NA|NA|TRBV7-9
TGTGCCAGCAGCCCCGGGACAAAAGCTAACTATGGCTACACCTTC
CASSPGTKANYGYTF
>TRBJ1-1|TRBD1|NA|TRBV6-5
TGTGCCAGCAGTTCTCCCCGACAGGGTTTCGAAGCTTTCTTT
CASSSPRQGFEAFF
>TRBJ2-1|TRBD1|once|TRBV15
TGTGCCACCAGCGACAGGGTCTACAATGAGCAGTTCTTC
CATSDRVYNEQFF
>TRBJ1-2|TRBD1|once|TRBV14
TGTGCCAGCAGCCGTGACAGGGGGCGTCAATATGGCTACACCTTC
CASSRDRGRQYGYTF
>TRBJ2-3|NA|NA|TRBV6-1
TGTGCCAGCAGTGAAGTTGGCAGGGCTGAAGATACGCAGTATTTT
CASSEVGRAEDTQYF
>TRBJ2-6|NA|NA|TRBV27
TGTGCCAGCAGTATCCGTGGGGCCAACGTCCTGACTTTC
CASSIRGANVLTF
>TRBJ1-1|NA|NA|TRBV14
TGTGCCAGCAGCCAAGATGGTGCAGGCAACGACACTGAAGCTTTCTTT
CASSQDGAGNDTEAFF
>TRBJ2-1|NA|NA|TRBV9
TGTGCCAGCAGCGTAGATAGGGGATCCAATGAGCAGTTCTTC
CASSVDRGSNEQFF
>TRBJ2-7|TRBD1|NA|TRBV27
TGTGCCAGCAGTTCCAGGGGACAGGGGCTGACCTACGAGCAGTACTTC
CASSSRGQGLTYEQYF
>TRBJ2-7|TRBD1|NA|TRBV7-2
TGTGCCAGCAGCTTAATCCAGGGGGCACAATACGAGCAGTACTTC
CASSLIQGAQYEQYF
>TRBJ2-5|TRBD2|NA|TRBV9
TGTGCCAGCAGCGTAGCGGGGGGGGCAAGGGAGACCCAGTACTTC
CASSVAGGARETQYF
>TRBJ1-5|TRBD1|NA|TRBV15
TGTGCCACCAGCAGAGATCAAGGGGGCAGACAGCCCCAGCATTTT
CATSRDQGGRQPQHF
>TRBJ2-7|NA|NA|TRBV5-1
TGCGCCAGCAGCTTAGGGACTTTAAAGGCCTACGAGCAGTACTTC
CASSLGTLKAYEQYF
>TRBJ1-1|NA|NA|TRBV29-1
TGCAGCGTTGATTCACTCACTGAAGCTTTCTTT
CSVDSLTEAFF
>TRBJ1-5|TRBD1|NA|TRBV6-4
TGTGCCAGCACTACAGGGGGCGCTAGCAATCAGCCCCAGCATTTT
CASTTGGASNQPQHF
>TRBJ1-4|TRBD1|NA|TRBV7-9
TGTGCCAGCAGCTTGGGGGACAGAGAGAATGAAAAACTGTTTTTT
CASSLGDRENEKLFF
>TRBJ1-1|NA|NA|TRBV12-3/TRBV12-4
TGTGCCACCTCGGTGGGGCCTGAAGCTTTCTTT
CATSVGPEAFF
>TRBJ2-4|TRBD2|NA|TRBV7-2
TGTGCCAGCAGCTTAGTGATGGCGGGGGTTAAAAACATTCAGTACTTC
CASSLVMAGVKNIQYF
>TRBJ1-5|NA|NA|TRBV11-3
TGTGCCAGCAGCTCACGGGTGTTTCAGCCCCAGCATTTT
CASSSRVFQPQHF
>TRBJ1-1|NA|once|TRBV3-1/TRBV3-2
TGTGCCAGCAGCCAATTGGGTTCCTACAGGAACACTGAAGCTTTCTTT
CASSQLGSYRNTEAFF
>TRBJ1-1|NA|NA|TRBV27
TGTGCCAGCAGTTCCGCCAGGGCGAACACTGAAGCTTTCTTT
CASSSARANTEAFF